Listed below are T cell receptor beta chains from one sample, sequenced in a study of T-cell memory formation after mild COVID-19. MiXCR, applied by TCRdb to the 5' RACE reads, yields one record per CDR3 protein. The table has approximately 170,000 distinct CDR3 sequences, 10% to 15% seen once. Input material: PBMCs or a T cell subset sorted from them (not recorded which). These receptors were taken from a man younger than 35 who had mild COVID-19 (a few samples of this study predate the infection). Cell type and time point are not known. Each CDR3 is given without its conserved first and last residue. The order of the fields is V gene, J gene, CDR3 protein.

>TRBV5-1|TRBJ2-1
ASSLVRPYNEQF
>TRBV7-8|TRBJ1-4
ASSKGLTNEKLF
>TRBV3-2|TRBJ2-2
ASSQADTGELF
>TRBV9|TRBJ1-2
ASSVIRGGYT
>TRBV24-1|TRBJ2-5
ATSGGSGETQY
>TRBV11-2|TRBJ1-2
ASTILAGGVRHGYT
>TRBV7-9|TRBJ1-1
ASTSVGQLNTEAF
>TRBV18|TRBJ1-2
ASSPPGMGYGYT
>TRBV7-2|TRBJ2-5
ASSFSGGQETQY
>TRBV20-1|TRBJ2-7
SARDPAALPYEQY